This T cell receptor beta chain is drawn from a study of blood T cells in healthy people across ages. Then a second PCR, running roughly 7 to 11 cycles, was carried out with a sample-barcoded 5' primer and a J-beta primer mix. TCRdb independently ran MiXCR on the 5' RACE reads; one entry per CDR3 protein. The profile shows more than 700,000 distinct CDR3 sequences, about half of them singletons. This clonotype was detected a few times. The receptor's source is an elderly man in good health. The sample comprised blood.

The CDR3, as DNA: TGCGCCAGCAGCTTCGGCGGGAAAGCCCCTCAAGAGACCCAGTACTTC. Translation gives CASSFGGKAPQETQYF. The J gene is TRBJ2-5, the V gene TRBV5-1; D is perhaps TRBD2 (6 bases). This CDR3 comprises 16 residues. V was pared by 2 bases and J by 2 bases, with 16 bases between. Germline CDR1 reads SGHRS; CDR2 reads YFSETQ.